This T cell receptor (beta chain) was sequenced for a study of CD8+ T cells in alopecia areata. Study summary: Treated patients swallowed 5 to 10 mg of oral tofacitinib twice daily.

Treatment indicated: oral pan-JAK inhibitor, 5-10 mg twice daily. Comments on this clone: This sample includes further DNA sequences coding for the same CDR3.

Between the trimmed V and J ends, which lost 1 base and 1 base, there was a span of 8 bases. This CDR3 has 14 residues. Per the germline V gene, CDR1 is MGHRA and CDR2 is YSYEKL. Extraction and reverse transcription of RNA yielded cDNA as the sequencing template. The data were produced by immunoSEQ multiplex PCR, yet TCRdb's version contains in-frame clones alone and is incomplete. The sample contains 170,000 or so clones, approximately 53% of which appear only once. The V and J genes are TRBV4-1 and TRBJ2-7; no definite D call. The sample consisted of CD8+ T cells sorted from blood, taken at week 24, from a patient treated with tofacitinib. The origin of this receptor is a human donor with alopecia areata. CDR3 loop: CASSQGEGSYEQYF. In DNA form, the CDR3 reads TGCGCCAGCAGCCAAGGTGAAGGATCCTACGAGCAGTACTTC.